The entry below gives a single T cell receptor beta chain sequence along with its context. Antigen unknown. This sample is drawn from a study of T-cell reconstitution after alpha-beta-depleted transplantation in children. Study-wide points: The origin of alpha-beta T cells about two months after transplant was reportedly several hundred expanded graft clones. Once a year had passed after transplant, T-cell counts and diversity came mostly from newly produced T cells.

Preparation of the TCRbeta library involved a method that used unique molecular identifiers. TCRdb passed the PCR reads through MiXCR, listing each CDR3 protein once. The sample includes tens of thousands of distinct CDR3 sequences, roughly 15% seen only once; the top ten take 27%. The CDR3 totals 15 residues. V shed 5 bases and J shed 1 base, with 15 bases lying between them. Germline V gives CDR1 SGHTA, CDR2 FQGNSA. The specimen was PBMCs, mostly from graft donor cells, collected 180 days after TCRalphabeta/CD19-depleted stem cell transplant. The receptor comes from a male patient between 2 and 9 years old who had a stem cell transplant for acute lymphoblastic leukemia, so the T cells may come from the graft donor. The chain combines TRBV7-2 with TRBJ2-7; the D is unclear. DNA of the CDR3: TGTGCCAGCAGCCCCCGGTCCCAAAAATCCTACGAGCAGTACTTC. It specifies CASSPRSQKSYEQYF.